A single sample is the source of the 27 T cell receptor beta chains below, sequenced in a study of graft-versus-host responses after intestinal transplantation. TCRdb's copy holds only in-frame clones and misses some; the assay was immunoSEQ multiplex PCR. The data hold some 4,000 clones, with roughly 80% observed a single time. Graft material was processed, releasing intraepithelial and lamina propria lymphocytes. Specimen: ileum tissue, collected about 350 days after intestinal transplantation. The receptors shown here come from a human patient who received an intestinal transplant, so some T cells may come from the graft donor.

CDR3 sequence (DNA): TGCGCCAGCAGCCTCCTAGCGGGAGTATCCCATGAGCAGTTCTTC. Encoded protein: CASSLLAGVSHEQFF. This rearrangement joins TRBV4-1 to TRBJ2-1; TRBD2 agrees at 10 bases. The CDR3 runs 15 residues. Germline values: CDR1 MGHRA, CDR2 YSYEKL. V shed 4 bases and J 8 bases; nucleotides not matched to a gene: 8.

For this clone: A much larger clone lies a single base off, so this may be a read error. The chain uses TRBV7-9 and TRBJ2-7; TRBD2 aligns across 7 bases. With V trimmed by 3 bases and J by 5 bases, 1 base remained unmatched. This CDR3 is 12 amino acids long. The germline V gene has CDR1 SEHNR and CDR2 FQNEAQ (reference sequence). The CDR3 sequence: CASSLRGNEQYF. As DNA, the CDR3 is TGTGCCAGCAGCTTGCGGGGGAACGAGCAGTACTTC.

The rearrangement links TRBV6-6 to TRBJ1-3; 9 bases match TRBD1. Germline V gene lookup returns CDR1 MNHNY and CDR2 SVGAGI (reference sequence). V was pared by 5 bases and J by 9 bases, with 5 bases of the junction left unmatched. The CDR3 length is 13 residues. CDR3 nucleotides: TGTGCCAGCAGTCGGGACAGGGAAAGCACCATATATTTT. Translating it yields CASSRDRESTIYF.

The chain has TRBV28 and TRBJ2-5, with D possibly TRBD2 on 6 matching bases. The germline gives CDR1 MDHEN, CDR2 SYDVKM. V dropped 5 bases and J dropped 5 bases, with 18 bases sitting between them. CDR3 size: 15 residues. This CDR3 is CASSRLGDRGETQYF. The CDR3 DNA is TGTGCCAGCAGTCGCCTAGGGGACCGGGGGGAGACCCAGTACTTC.

The chain is built from TRBV9 and TRBJ2-3; D is uncertain. The germline V gene encodes CDR1 SGDLS and CDR2 YYNGEE. The CDR3 totals 16 residues. The germline V and J ends were trimmed by 4 bases and 6 bases, with 21 bases remaining between them. DNA of the CDR3: TGTGCCAGCAGCCCCGAAGGAGCCCCCGGTTTGGATACGCAGTATTTT. As protein: CASSPEGAPGLDTQYF.

The rearrangement links TRBV29-1 to TRBJ2-7, with 10 bases aligning to TRBD1. CDR3 length equals 12 residues. Germline V gene data show CDR1 as SQVTM and CDR2 as ANQGSEA. V shed 7 bases and J 2 bases; nucleotides not matched to a gene: 2. CDR3 nucleotide sequence: TGCAGCGCCGGGACAGGGGCCTACGAGCAGTACTTC. This translates into CSAGTGAYEQYF.

The chain links TRBV28 to TRBJ2-5, with a tentative D call TRBD1 (5 bases). The J call may be mistaken, given a closer DNA end match to TRBJ2-7. The CDR3 consists of 14 residues. Looked up from germline, CDR1 is MDHEN and CDR2 is SYDVKM. CDR3 protein: CASSWGPLESEQYF. The CDR3 nucleotides are TGTGCCAGCAGTTGGGGCCCCCTAGAATCCGAGCAGTACTTC.

This sequence joins TRBV6-5 and TRBJ2-7, with a tentative D call TRBD1 (5 bases). The CDR3 is 12 amino acids. V was cut by 5 bases and J by 3 bases, with 8 bases left in between. The germline gives CDR1 MNHEY, CDR2 SVGAGI. The CDR3 coding sequence is TGTGCCAGCAGTACCGACAGCTACGAGCAGTACTTC. It codes for CASSTDSYEQYF.

The chain combines TRBV19 with TRBJ2-3, with 9 bases aligning to TRBD2. This CDR3 has 15 amino acids. With 7 bases clipped from V and 1 base from J, the junction kept 6 bases outside the gene matches. Germline V gene data show CDR1 as LNHDA and CDR2 as SQIVND (reference sequence). The CDR3 reads CASTDGGRGTDTQYF. The CDR3 region has the DNA TGTGCCAGTACCGACGGCGGGAGGGGCACAGATACGCAGTATTTT. The variable domain in full, completed from reference TRBV19 and TRBJ2-3, reads DGGITQSPKYLFRKEGQNVTLSCEQNLNHDAMYWYRQDPGQGLRLIYYSQIVNDFQKGDIAEGYSVSREKKESFPLTVTSAQKNPTAFYLCASTDGGRGTDTQYFGPGTRLTVL.

This chain connects TRBV2 to TRBJ2-7; tentative D call: TRBD2 (7 bases). The germline V gene has CDR1 SNHLY and CDR2 FYNNEI. This CDR3 spans 13 amino acids. Trimming pared 7 bases from V and 2 bases from J, leaving 12 bases between. The CDR3 reads CASNPGGTYEQYF. Here the CDR3 DNA reads TGTGCCAGCAACCCGGGGGGCACCTACGAGCAGTACTTC.

The chain is built from TRBV2 and TRBJ2-3; TRBD2 agrees at 7 bases. With 7 bases clipped from V and 5 bases from J, the junction kept 6 bases outside the gene matches. CDR1 and CDR2 (germline): SNHLY, FYNNEI. The CDR3 runs to 13 residues. CDR3 residues: CASNGASGDTQYF. In DNA form, the CDR3 reads TGTGCCAGCAATGGGGCTAGCGGAGATACGCAGTATTTT.

This chain links TRBV7-2 with TRBJ1-1; D call uncertain. Between the trimmed V and J ends, which lost 5 bases and 11 bases, there was a span of 15 bases. This CDR3 is built from 12 residues. Germline loops: CDR1 SGHTA, CDR2 FQGNSA. DNA of the CDR3: TGTGCCAGCAGCGCAAGCCAGCGGAGGGCTTTCTTT. It codes for CASSASQRRAFF.

With respect to this clone: A read error may account for a junction end that differs from germline. This chain links TRBV10-3 with TRBJ1-5; no definite D call. Germline V CDR1 and CDR2: ENHRY, SYGVKD. The CDR3 runs to 12 residues. The CDR3 nucleotides read TGTGCCGTCAGTGAGACAAATCAGCCCCAGCATTTT. Protein sequence: CAVSETNQPQHF.

This chain's CDR3 is CASRPFGTSVPYEQYF. The CDR3 DNA reads TGTGCCAGCAGACCCTTTGGGACTAGCGTGCCCTACGAGCAGTACTTC. V and J are TRBV2 and TRBJ2-7; 10 bases line up with TRBD2. J gave up 2 bases and V 6 bases, and 10 bases lay outside the gene matches. The CDR3 totals 16 residues. Germline CDR1 is SNHLY and CDR2 is FYNNEI.

The chain has TRBV19 and TRBJ2-2, with TRBD2 matching 7 bases. The CDR3 sequence is 14 residues long. V lost 6 bases, J lost 4 bases, and 5 bases stayed unmatched. CDR1 is LNHDA and CDR2 is SQIVND in the germline V gene (reference sequence). The CDR3 nucleotides are TGTGCCAGTAGAGGGCGGGAGATCACCGGGGAGCTGTTTTTT. Its protein product is CASRGREITGELFF.

Only one count was recorded for this clone. This chain uses TRBV28 with TRBJ2-5; TRBD2 matches 7 bases. Germline-derived CDR1 and CDR2 are MDHEN and SYDVKM. The CDR3 consists of 14 residues. The V and J ends lost 6 bases and 8 bases, in that order; junction bases with no gene match: 12. The CDR3 nucleotides are TGTGCCAGCAGCCCTCCCTGGCGGGAGAACACCCAGTACTTC. It encodes CASSPPWRENTQYF.

With respect to this clone: Other nucleotide sequences in the sample specify the same CDR3. The J gene is TRBJ2-5, the V gene TRBV4-1; the D gene is possibly TRBD2 (5 bases). V lost 0 bases to trimming and J lost 2 bases, with 13 bases between them. The CDR3 is made up of 16 amino acids. Germline CDR1 reads MGHRA; CDR2 reads YSYEKL. The CDR3 sequence is CASSQEGRALQETQYF. The CDR3 DNA reads TGCGCCAGCAGCCAAGAAGGGAGAGCCTTACAAGAGACCCAGTACTTC.

This clone was found a few times. V usage is TRBV6-4 and J usage is TRBJ1-5, with D possibly matching TRBD1 (6 bases). The V end lost 2 bases, the J end lost 4 bases, and 9 bases lay between the germline ends. The CDR3 runs to 14 residues. The germline CDR1 and CDR2 sequences are MRHNA and SNTAGT. CDR3 region: CASSDRGQNQPQHF. The CDR3 bases are TGTGCCAGCAGTGACCGCGGACAGAATCAGCCCCAGCATTTT.

The chain combines TRBV19 with TRBJ1-2; maybe TRBD1 (5 bases). The CDR3 length is 14 residues. Deletions cut 7 bases from V and 4 bases from J, with 16 bases between. Germline CDR1 reads LNHDA; CDR2 reads SQIVND (reference sequence). This CDR3 is CASTWGQAFYGYTF. The CDR3 DNA reads as TGTGCCAGTACCTGGGGCCAGGCCTTCTATGGCTACACCTTC.

The CDR3 DNA is TGTGCCAGCAGATTTACAGGGGGGCCAGATACGCAGTATTTT. It specifies CASRFTGGPDTQYF. This chain links TRBV28 with TRBJ2-3; 8 bases line up with TRBD1. V was pared by 6 bases and J by 4 bases, with 6 bases of the junction left unmatched. Germline V gene sequence: CDR1 MDHEN, CDR2 SYDVKM. There are 14 residues in the CDR3. Combining the CDR3 with reference TRBV28 and TRBJ2-3 gives the whole variable domain DVKVTQSSRYLVKRTGEKVFLECVQDMDHENMFWYRQDPGLGLRLIYFSYDVKMKEKGDIPEGYSVSREKKERFSLILESASTNQTSMYLCASRFTGGPDTQYFGPGTRLTVL.

This chain joins TRBV28 and TRBJ1-1, with 8 bases lining up with TRBD1. Trimming removed 1 base from V and 4 bases from J; junction bases left unmatched: 5. Germline V gene lookup returns CDR1 MDHEN and CDR2 SYDVKM. The CDR3 totals 15 residues. CDR3 nucleotide sequence: TGTGCCAGCAGTTTATTTCTCACAGGGGGCACTGAAGCTTTCTTT. Translating it yields CASSLFLTGGTEAFF. The whole variable domain, filled in from reference TRBV28 and TRBJ1-1, reads DVKVTQSSRYLVKRTGEKVFLECVQDMDHENMFWYRQDPGLGLRLIYFSYDVKMKEKGDIPEGYSVSREKKERFSLILESASTNQTSMYLCASSLFLTGGTEAFFGQGTRLTVV.

This rearrangement joins TRBV7-6 to TRBJ1-1, with D unclear. CDR3 length equals 14 residues. Trimming took off 1 base at V and 4 bases at J, with 10 bases between the two ends. From germline, CDR1 is SGHVS and CDR2 FNYEAQ. This chain's CDR3 is CASSLGWGGTEAFF. Here the CDR3 DNA reads TGTGCCAGCAGCTTAGGTTGGGGAGGCACTGAAGCTTTCTTT.

This clone is labeled large. The rearrangement links TRBV7-2 to TRBJ2-1, with no clear D. This CDR3 comprises 13 residues. V was clipped by 6 bases and J by 1 base, with 7 bases between them. Germline V gene sequence: CDR1 SGHTA, CDR2 FQGNSA. The CDR3 nucleotides are TGTGCCAGCAGGTCTTTGTCCTACAATGAGCAGTTCTTC. As protein: CASRSLSYNEQFF.

V and J are TRBV28 and TRBJ2-7; the D is unclear. V gave up 1 base and J gave up 2 bases, with 9 bases separating them. The CDR3 is made up of 14 amino acids. CDR1 is MDHEN and CDR2 is SYDVKM in the germline V gene. For the CDR3, the DNA is TGTGCCAGCAGTTTATCTCCCCGGGCCTACGAGCAGTACTTC. Encoded protein: CASSLSPRAYEQYF. Drawing the rest from reference TRBV28 and TRBJ2-7, the complete variable domain is DVKVTQSSRYLVKRTGEKVFLECVQDMDHENMFWYRQDPGLGLRLIYFSYDVKMKEKGDIPEGYSVSREKKERFSLILESASTNQTSMYLCASSLSPRAYEQYFGPGTRLTVT.

V is TRBV29-1 and J is TRBJ2-7, with 7 positions matching TRBD1. The V gene end was trimmed by 5 bases and the J gene end by 2 bases; junction bases not matched to a gene: 3. The germline V gene encodes CDR1 SQVTM and CDR2 ANQGSEA. This CDR3 spans 12 amino acids. Here the CDR3 DNA reads TGCAGCGTTCTGGGACAGACCTACGAGCAGTACTTC. Translated, it gives CSVLGQTYEQYF.

This clone was detected only once. The chain has TRBV4-1 and TRBJ2-4; the match to TRBD2 covers 7 bases. Germline V gene sequence: CDR1 MGHRA, CDR2 YSYEKL. Losses at the gene ends were 4 bases for V and 1 base for J; bases not matched to a gene: 7. This CDR3 region has 16 residues. This CDR3 is CASSREGIAAKNIQYF. The CDR3 DNA sequence: TGCGCCAGCAGCCGGGAGGGGATAGCGGCCAAAAACATTCAGTACTTC.

The genes are TRBV27 and TRBJ1-2; D unclear. The ends were cut back, 5 bases at V and 3 bases at J, with 25 bases in the middle. The CDR3 is 18 residues long. Germline CDR1 and CDR2: MNHEY and SMNVEV (reference sequence). CDR3 protein: CASSPLPTAAGEDYGYTF. CDR3 nucleotide sequence: TGTGCCAGCAGTCCTCTCCCTACAGCGGCAGGAGAAGACTATGGCTACACCTTC.